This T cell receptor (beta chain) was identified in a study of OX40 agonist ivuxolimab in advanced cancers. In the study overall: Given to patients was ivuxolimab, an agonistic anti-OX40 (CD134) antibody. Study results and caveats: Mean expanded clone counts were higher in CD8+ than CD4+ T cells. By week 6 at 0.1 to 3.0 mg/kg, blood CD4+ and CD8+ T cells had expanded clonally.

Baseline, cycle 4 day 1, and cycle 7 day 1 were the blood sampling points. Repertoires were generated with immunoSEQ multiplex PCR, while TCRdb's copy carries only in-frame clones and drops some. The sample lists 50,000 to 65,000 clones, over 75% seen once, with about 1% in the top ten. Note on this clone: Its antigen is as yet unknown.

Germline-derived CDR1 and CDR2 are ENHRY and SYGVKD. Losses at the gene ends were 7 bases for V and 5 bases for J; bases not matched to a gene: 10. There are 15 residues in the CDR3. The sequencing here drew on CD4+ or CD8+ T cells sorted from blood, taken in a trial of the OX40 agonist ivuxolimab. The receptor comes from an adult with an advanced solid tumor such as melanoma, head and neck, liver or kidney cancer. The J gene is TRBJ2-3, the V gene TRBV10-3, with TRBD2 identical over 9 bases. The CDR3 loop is CAIKESSGVIDTQYF. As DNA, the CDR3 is TGTGCCATCAAAGAGTCTAGCGGGGTAATAGATACGCAGTATTTT.